This is a list of T cell receptor beta chains from one sample in a study of blood T cell repertoires in COVID-19. Profiling relied on immunoSEQ multiplex PCR, and the TCRdb table lists in-frame clones only, not all of them. The profile shows about 360,000 clones, 65% to 90% of them singletons. The source material was peripheral blood. Source of these receptors: a woman aged 55-75 years with COVID-19, enrolled during active disease. Both conserved end residues are part of each CDR3. The size field is filled for only some rows; it gives once, few, many or a size class.

v_gene,abundance,j_gene,CDR3aa
TRBV25-1,-,TRBJ1-2,CASSGTGWLSNYGYTF
TRBV5-4,-,TRBJ2-3,CASSLTSGGYTDTQYF
TRBV14,-,TRBJ2-1,CASSTWGAYNEQFF
TRBV19,-,TRBJ2-5,CASSRQVQETQYF
TRBV12-5,once,TRBJ2-1,CASGLVRGGSSYNEQFF
TRBV5-6,-,TRBJ2-3,CASSPNPGGAWYF
TRBV27,-,TRBJ2-4,CASSLSPPQTGLSIQYF
TRBV10-3,-,TRBJ2-3,CAADSSNTDTQYF
TRBV12-5,-,TRBJ1-5,CASGAGAYNQPQHF
TRBV2,once,TRBJ1-6,CASSEDAGQGYNSPLHF
TRBV13,-,TRBJ1-1,CASTVRTVSTEAFF
TRBV15,-,TRBJ1-2,CATSTDRVVYGYTF
TRBV7-6,few,TRBJ1-3,CASSRDSVRGNTIYF
TRBV5-6,-,TRBJ1-3,CASSLVGAGNTIYF
TRBV3-1/TRBV3-2,-,TRBJ2-2,CASSQFAGELFF
TRBV7-2,-,TRBJ1-5,CASSRIASGTGLVQPQHF
TRBV5-1,once,TRBJ2-6,CASSSRSFSGANVLTF
TRBV11-2,-,TRBJ2-7,CASSLGQILSEQYF
TRBV5-6,-,TRBJ2-7,CASSFPGIGDEQYF
TRBV19,-,TRBJ1-2,CASSVGQLDGYTF
TRBV7-9,-,TRBJ1-5,CASSLGQPNQPQHF
TRBV7-9,-,TRBJ2-7,CASSLAGHPSYEQYF
TRBV7-2,-,TRBJ2-7,CASSLSGTSGGYEQYF
TRBV30,-,TRBJ2-2,CAWSVQWGRNTGELFF
TRBV1,-,TRBJ2-7,CTRQIAGGRGEQYF
TRBV7-6,-,TRBJ2-1,CASSFGGGSYNEQFF
TRBV4-3,-,TRBJ2-7,CASSQEAQLPHEQYF
TRBV5-4,-,TRBJ1-2,CASSSGILGYGYTF
TRBV5-6,-,TRBJ1-1,CASSLTQGAVNTEAFF
TRBV6-1,-,TRBJ1-1,CASSEDRGYTEAFF
TRBV5-1,-,TRBJ2-4,CASSIEGAGIQYF
TRBV5-4,-,TRBJ2-5,CASSGPSGVQETQYF
TRBV5-1,-,TRBJ2-7,CASRLEGNEQYF
TRBV11-2,-,TRBJ2-1,CASSLSGGPYNEQFF
TRBV30,-,TRBJ1-3,CAWSVNSGNTIYF
TRBV3-1/TRBV3-2,-,TRBJ1-3,CASSPLAGLPLHF
TRBV18,-,TRBJ1-3,CASSPSEGSGNTIYF
TRBV12-3/TRBV12-4,-,TRBJ1-4,CASNQMPDEKLFF
TRBV7-9,-,TRBJ2-1,CASSWTGNEQFF
TRBV6-5,once,TRBJ2-1,CASRLAGGHNEQFF
TRBV4-1,-,TRBJ2-5,CASSQGGIQRETQYF
TRBV30,-,TRBJ1-3,CAWSVRGHGNTIYF
TRBV5-1,-,TRBJ2-6,CASSSAGIYSGANVLTF
TRBV5-1,-,TRBJ2-1,CASSFHGQGADEQFF
TRBV5-4,-,TRBJ1-4,CASSWGQGAEKLFF
TRBV10-3,-,TRBJ1-1,CAISQGGTEAFF
TRBV5-1,-,TRBJ1-1,CASRQGPGWGEAFF
TRBV21-1,-,TRBJ1-4,CASSKALLRMCEKLFF
TRBV9,-,TRBJ1-4,CASSGWGGDRGPATNEKLFF
TRBV3-1/TRBV3-2,-,TRBJ2-1,CASSPPDRGVYNEQFF
TRBV27,-,TRBJ1-1,CASSFVVNTEAFF
TRBV19,-,TRBJ1-2,CASSNWDRNYGYTF
TRBV18,-,TRBJ2-3,CASSPPGRASGDGDTQYF
TRBV4-1,-,TRBJ2-7,CASSQGQGFYEQYF
TRBV5-5,-,TRBJ1-1,CASSRLGLEGNTEAFF
TRBV9,once,TRBJ2-7,CASSRDYNSYEQYF
TRBV6-2/TRBV6-3,-,TRBJ1-1,CASSYAQGGEYTEAFF
TRBV6-5,-,TRBJ2-3,CASSLPGNTDTQYF